This TCR beta chain appears in the sequencing data of a study of T cells expressing NK-cell markers. Study-wide background: From sorted CD3+CD56+NKG2C+, CD3+CD56+NKG2C- and CD3+CD56-NKG2C+ T cells came the TCR beta repertoires. The sequencing cohort of eight donors included seven HCMV-seropositive individuals and one seronegative individual. Study-level findings and limits: Several of the donors also had these clonotypes leading their CD3+CD56-NKG2C+ fraction. HCMV specificity was not established for the expanded NKG2C+ T cell clones.

About this clonotype itself: Its antigen is unknown.

TCRdb derives one entry per CDR3 protein from the 5' RACE reads, leaving out DNA. The sample table sets out roughly 350,000 distinct CDR3 sequences. This TCR derives from a man aged 18 to 70 in good health. Sequenced input: blood T cells: a sorted CD56 or NKG2C T cell subset, CD4+ or CD8+ T cells, or bulk PBMC T cells (not recorded which).

This CDR3 is CASSRGTFNGETQYF. The chain links TRBV6-2 or TRBV6-3 to TRBJ2-5; TCRdb's D call of TRBD1 is untestable without DNA. Germline values: CDR1 MNHEY, CDR2 SVGEGT. The CDR3 extends over 15 amino acids.